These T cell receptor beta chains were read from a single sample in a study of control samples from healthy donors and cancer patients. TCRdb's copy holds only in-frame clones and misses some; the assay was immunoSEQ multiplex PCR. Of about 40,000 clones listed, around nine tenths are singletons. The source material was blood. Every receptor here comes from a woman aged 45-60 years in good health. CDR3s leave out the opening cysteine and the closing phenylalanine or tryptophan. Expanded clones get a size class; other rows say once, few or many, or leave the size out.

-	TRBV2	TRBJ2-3	ASSEGTTDTQY
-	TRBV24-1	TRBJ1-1	ATSEGGAGLNTEAF
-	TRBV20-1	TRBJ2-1	SARDRDRQF
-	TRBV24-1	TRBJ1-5	ATSDSGTGAFQPQH
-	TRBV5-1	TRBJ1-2	ASSLGTGSYGYT
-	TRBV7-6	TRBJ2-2	ASSLSSGATGELF
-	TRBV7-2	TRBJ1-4	ASSLPQGNVGKLF
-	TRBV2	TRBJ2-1	ASSLGTSGANEQF
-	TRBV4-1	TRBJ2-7	ASSQVSGQSLSYEQY
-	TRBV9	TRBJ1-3	ASSAPSGNTIY
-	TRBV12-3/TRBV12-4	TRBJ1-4	ASTIGVYEKLF
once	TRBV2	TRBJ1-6	ASSGMGQHNSPLH
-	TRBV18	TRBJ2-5	ASSPTSGLAGGRETQY
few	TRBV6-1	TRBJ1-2	ASSENGGARGYT
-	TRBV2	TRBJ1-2	ASSDGGQGFGYT
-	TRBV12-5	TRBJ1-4	ASGLGLKTGEKSEKLF
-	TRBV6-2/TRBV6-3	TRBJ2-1	ASSDGVDYYNEQF
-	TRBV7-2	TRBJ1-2	ASSLGEGVDGYT
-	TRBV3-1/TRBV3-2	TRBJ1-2	ASSQDTRSYYGYT
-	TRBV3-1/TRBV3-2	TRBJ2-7	ASSSGTGNYEQY
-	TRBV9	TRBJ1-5	ASSVGGGGNQPQH
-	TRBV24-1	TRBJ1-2	ATSDPDRGYGYT
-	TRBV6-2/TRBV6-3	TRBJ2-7	ASSYLADEFYEQY
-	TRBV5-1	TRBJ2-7	ASSRMGQGSYEQY
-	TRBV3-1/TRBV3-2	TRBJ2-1	ASSSGTALYNEQF
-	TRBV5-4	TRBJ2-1	ASSTSGGAYNEQF
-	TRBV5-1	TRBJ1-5	ASSLGVHQPQH
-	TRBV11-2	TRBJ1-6	ASSTLTLSNSPLH
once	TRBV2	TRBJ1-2	ASQLRTGSNYGYT
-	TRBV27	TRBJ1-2	ASSLFLSQSRAGYT
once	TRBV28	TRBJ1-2	ASSDREGYT
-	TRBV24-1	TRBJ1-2	ATSGTGTESDGYT
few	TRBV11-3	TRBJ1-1	ASSGTDGEAF
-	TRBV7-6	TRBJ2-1	ASSLATGGGGNEQF
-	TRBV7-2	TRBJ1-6	ASAGSSSYNSPLH
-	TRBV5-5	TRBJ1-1	ASSHGFNTEAF
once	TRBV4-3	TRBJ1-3	ASSQDPGSPGNTIY